This TCR beta chain emerged from a study of CD8+ T cells in alopecia areata. Study-wide background: The drug, oral tofacitinib, was given to treated patients at 5 to 10 mg twice daily. Study-level points and caveats: Across lesional scalp, and particularly alopecia totalis/universalis, clonality surpassed that of normal scalp.

Germline V CDR1 and CDR2: LNHNV, YYDKDF (reference sequence). CDR3 length equals 13 residues. Trimming pared 0 bases from V and 7 bases from J, leaving 8 bases between. A note on this clone: Its antigen remains unknown.

RNA extraction and reverse transcription yielded cDNA as sequencing template. Assay used: immunoSEQ multiplex PCR; TCRdb lists only in-frame clones, some missing. Found here are roughly 200,000 clones, around 63% of them singletons; the top ten hold 1.7%. This TCR derives from a human donor with alopecia areata. Source: CD4+ T cells sorted from blood, taken at week 0. The gene calls are TRBV15 and TRBJ2-3, with D possibly TRBD1 on 6 matching bases. CDR3 amino acids: CATSRDRGNTQYF. Here the CDR3 DNA reads TGTGCCACCAGCAGAGACAGGGGAAATACGCAGTATTTT.